A selection of T cell receptor beta chains follows, all from one sample in a study of blood T cells in healthy people across ages. Each CDR3 protein is one row after TCRdb ran MiXCR on the 5' RACE reads. The sample contains fewer than 700,000 distinct CDR3 sequences, about 43% of which appear only once. Sequenced: blood. These receptors came from a man older than 75 in good health. CDR3s leave out the opening cysteine and the closing phenylalanine or tryptophan. Fields, in order: V gene, J gene, CDR3 protein.

TRBV20-1,TRBJ2-7,SAPGYSSYEQY
TRBV4-3,TRBJ2-3,ASSQGLLSGTDTQY
TRBV6-2/TRBV6-3,TRBJ2-1,ASREQGLSYNEQF
TRBV12-3/TRBV12-4,TRBJ1-2,ASSLAQGTENGYT
TRBV21-1,TRBJ2-7,ASTQPGLYTYEQY
TRBV20-1,TRBJ2-7,SARVWSSSYEQY
TRBV4-3,TRBJ2-2,ANSQVLGRGPVNTGELF
TRBV28,TRBJ1-2,ASSFGAGGPSSYT
TRBV5-5,TRBJ2-3,ASIIGVGTVTDTQY
TRBV11-2,TRBJ2-6,ASSFLRGRRANVLT
TRBV3-1,TRBJ1-5,ASSRGVFQPQH
TRBV5-1,TRBJ2-5,ASSSSGPETQY
TRBV7-2,TRBJ2-3,ASSLGGRARGDTQY
TRBV18,TRBJ2-1,ASSPQRAWGEEQF
TRBV7-9,TRBJ2-2,ASSYMPVTNTGELF
TRBV7-3,TRBJ2-1,ASSRQGGLYNEQF
TRBV9,TRBJ2-1,ASSVVGAQSGGNEQF
TRBV20-1,TRBJ1-6,SARRTGPNSPLH
TRBV6-1,TRBJ2-1,ASSTNRPGTYYNEQF
TRBV7-2,TRBJ2-7,ASSPDRGSYEQY
TRBV4-1,TRBJ2-7,ASSQFTGGASYEQY
TRBV7-9,TRBJ1-1,ASSVGRNTEAF
TRBV7-7,TRBJ2-5,ASSLSGTGVETQY
TRBV11-2,TRBJ2-1,ASSLDSMNEQF
TRBV7-2,TRBJ2-1,ASSSGTSGRVSSYNEQF
TRBV11-3,TRBJ2-5,ASSPATWETQY
TRBV11-2,TRBJ2-5,ASSLGTGRGRETQY
TRBV27,TRBJ2-3,ASAPSSIAGELTDTQY
TRBV7-2,TRBJ1-2,ASSLEIRTAHYT
TRBV7-9,TRBJ2-7,ASSLAVGAGLLEEQY
TRBV15,TRBJ2-3,STTEGKVPTDTQY
TRBV20-1,TRBJ2-7,SAHILSEQY
TRBV7-8,TRBJ2-7,ASSQPPNRVGYEQY
TRBV7-2,TRBJ1-5,ASSLDADQPQH
TRBV10-1,TRBJ1-2,ASSERTGRGGYT
TRBV30,TRBJ2-3,AWGRDTDTQY
TRBV7-9,TRBJ2-5,ASSPRGVQETLY
TRBV6-5,TRBJ2-1,ASSYTNKNEQF
TRBV4-2,-,ASSQAPTGGPYEQY
TRBV5-1,TRBJ1-1,ASSGAGLNTEAF
TRBV27,TRBJ2-7,ASRGWGVGEQY
TRBV20-1,TRBJ2-3,SASRRDVATDTQY